These 10 T cell receptor beta chains came from one sample sequenced in a study of T cell responses to AZD1222 COVID-19 vaccine. Clones were read by immunoSEQ multiplex PCR, and TCRdb kept only the in-frame ones, dropping some. The table has about 140,000 clones, 90% seen once. The material sequenced was peripheral blood, taken on day 0 of AZD1222 vaccination. These receptors were obtained from an adult in good health.

J is TRBJ2-7 and V is TRBV15; 13 nucleotides match TRBD2. Germline V gene sequence: CDR1 LNHNV, CDR2 YYDKDF (reference sequence). CDR3 length: 20 residues. The trim removed 4 bases at V and 2 bases at J, leaving 17 bases unmatched. The DNA for the CDR3 is TGTGCCACCAGCACCTCGCTTACTCGGACTAGCGGGAGTCGGACCTACGAGCAGTACTTC. Translation: CATSTSLTRTSGSRTYEQYF.

This chain uses TRBV18 with TRBJ1-4, with TRBD1 matching 8 bases. Germline V gene sequence: CDR1 KGHSH, CDR2 LQKENI. Trimming at V came to 3 bases and at J to 4 bases, leaving 4 bases not matched to a gene. The CDR3 is 15 residues long. In DNA form, the CDR3 reads TGTGCCAGCTCACCCGACAGGGGCGGTAATGAAAAACTGTTTTTT. Amino acid sequence: CASSPDRGGNEKLFF.

The gene calls are TRBV11-3 and TRBJ2-2; D possibly corresponds to TRBD2 (6 bases). There are 15 residues in the CDR3. Germline V gene sequence: CDR1 SGHNT, CDR2 YENEEA. The germline V and J ends were trimmed by 4 bases and 4 bases, with 13 bases remaining between them. In DNA form, the CDR3 reads TGTGCCAGCAGCTCCGGAGGGGTACTCACCGGGGAGCTGTTTTTT. It specifies CASSSGGVLTGELFF.

The V and J genes are TRBV20-1 and TRBJ2-1; 7 bases agree with TRBD2. Trimming cost V 4 bases and J 10 bases; bases outside gene matches: 4. The CDR3 has 11 amino acids. Germline loops: CDR1 DFQATT, CDR2 SNEGSKA (reference sequence). The CDR3 loop is CSAKGLREQFF. The DNA of the CDR3 is TGCAGTGCTAAGGGACTACGAGAGCAGTTCTTC.

The V and J genes are TRBV6-1 and TRBJ2-7, with TRBD1 as a possible D gene (6 bases). V was shortened by 0 bases and J by 0 bases, with 12 bases between the two germline ends. The length of the CDR3 is 16 residues. Germline V lookup: CDR1 MNHNS, CDR2 SASEGT. CDR3 sequence reads: CASSEALGAASYEQYF. CDR3 sequence (DNA): TGTGCCAGCAGTGAAGCGCTGGGGGCGGCCTCCTACGAGCAGTACTTC.

V is TRBV4-3 and J is TRBJ1-5; no reliable D call. Per the germline V gene, CDR1 is LGHNA and CDR2 is YSLEER. The CDR3 is 13 residues long. Trimming shortened V by 1 base and J by 4 bases, and 5 bases separated the two germline ends. The CDR3 loop is CASSQVTNQPQHF. The DNA of the CDR3 is TGCGCCAGCAGCCAAGTTACTAATCAGCCCCAGCATTTT.

The count of this clone is one. V and J are TRBV10-3 and TRBJ1-1; D is possibly TRBD1 (5 bases). The CDR3 runs to 13 residues. Per germline, CDR1 ENHRY and CDR2 SYGVKD. Trimming shortened V by 11 bases and J by 1 base, and 14 bases separated the two germline ends. CDR3 DNA sequence: TGTGCCTCCTGTGGGGGAGAGAACACTGAAGCTTTCTTT. Translation gives CASCGGENTEAFF.

This rearrangement joins TRBV13 to TRBJ2-3; TRBD2 agrees at 9 bases. This CDR3 spans 16 amino acids. Trimming cost V 4 bases and J 6 bases; bases outside gene matches: 11. Germline V gene sequence: CDR1 PRHDT, CDR2 FYEKMQ (reference sequence). The CDR3 sequence: CASSSEGLAATDTQYF. DNA of the CDR3: TGTGCCAGCAGCTCCGAGGGACTAGCTGCGACGGATACGCAGTATTTT.

The V gene is TRBV5-1, the J gene TRBJ2-7; 10 bases match TRBD2. This CDR3 comprises 17 residues. Germline-derived CDR1 and CDR2 are SGHRS and YFSETQ. Trimming at V came to 4 bases and at J to 1 base, leaving 11 bases not matched to a gene. The CDR3: CASSTLALAGLSYEQYF. CDR3 DNA sequence: TGCGCCAGCAGCACCTTGGCACTAGCGGGGCTTTCCTACGAGCAGTACTTC.

The V call is TRBV7-8, the J call TRBJ1-2, with D unresolved. CDR3 length: 17 residues. Trimming removed 1 base at V and 7 bases at J, with 22 bases between. Germline V gene lookup returns CDR1 SGHVS and CDR2 FQNEAQ. For the CDR3, the DNA is TGTGCCAGCAGCTTAGGGTTGGTAAGGTCCCCTTTTGGTGGCTACACCTTC. This codes for CASSLGLVRSPFGGYTF.